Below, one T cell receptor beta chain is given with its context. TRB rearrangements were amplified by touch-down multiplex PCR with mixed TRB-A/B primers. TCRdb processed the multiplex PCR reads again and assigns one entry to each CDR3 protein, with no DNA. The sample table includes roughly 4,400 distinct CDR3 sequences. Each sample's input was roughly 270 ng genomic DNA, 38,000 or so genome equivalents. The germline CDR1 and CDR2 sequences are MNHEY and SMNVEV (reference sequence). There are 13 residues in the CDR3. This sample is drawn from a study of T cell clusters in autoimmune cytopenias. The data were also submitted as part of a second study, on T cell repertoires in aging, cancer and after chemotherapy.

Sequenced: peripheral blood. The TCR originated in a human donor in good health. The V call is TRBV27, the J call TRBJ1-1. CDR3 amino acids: CASSYVQNTEAFF.